This TCR beta chain was identified during a study of T cell responses to AZD1222 COVID-19 vaccine. Germline V gives CDR1 SNHLY, CDR2 FYNNEI. This CDR3 contains 16 residues. The V end was cut by 0 bases, the J end by 7 bases, with 18 bases between. Study observations and caveats: Clonal diversity was possibly underestimated, and white British individuals and females predominated among donors. Seropositive status at baseline applied to only five to seven AZD1222 recipients. Without day 14 samples, only post-peak T cell repertoires were studied.

This clone was found once. Antigen unknown. Repertoires were generated with immunoSEQ multiplex PCR, while TCRdb's copy carries only in-frame clones and drops some. The sample consists of 100,000 to 150,000 clones, over 75% of them appearing once. This sequence was found in an adult in good health. The source material was peripheral blood, sampled on day 0 of AZD1222 vaccination. The gene calls are TRBV2 and TRBJ1-1; D gene uncertain. CDR3 DNA sequence: TGTGCCAGCAGTGAAGCGGTTGGGGAGGGAAGGGATGAAGCTTTCTTT. It specifies CASSEAVGEGRDEAFF.